This TCR beta chain derives from a study of cytomegalovirus exposure and HLA in healthy donors. Study summary: In a previous analysis, 117 million unique TCR beta sequences were found from roughly 200 million T cells.

PCR primers comprised 60 Vbeta and 13 Jbeta primers. Measured with immunoSEQ multiplex PCR; TCRdb has only the in-frame clones, and not every one. The sample lists 140,000 to 150,000 clones, around 82% occurring once. CDR3 length equals 13 residues. Germline values: CDR1 ENHRY, CDR2 SYGVKD. V was pared by 8 bases and J by 1 base, with 8 bases between. General study findings and limits: In vitro assays verified that a few CMV-associated chains recognized CMV antigens specifically.

Comments on this clone: Its target is unknown.

Sequencing was done on a sample of PBMCs. The TCR comes from a female donor in good health and CMV-seronegative. This chain connects TRBV10-3 to TRBJ2-2, with D hard to call. CDR3: CAIVSGNTGELFF. The CDR3 coding sequence is TGTGCCATCGTCTCGGGGAACACCGGGGAGCTGTTTTTT.